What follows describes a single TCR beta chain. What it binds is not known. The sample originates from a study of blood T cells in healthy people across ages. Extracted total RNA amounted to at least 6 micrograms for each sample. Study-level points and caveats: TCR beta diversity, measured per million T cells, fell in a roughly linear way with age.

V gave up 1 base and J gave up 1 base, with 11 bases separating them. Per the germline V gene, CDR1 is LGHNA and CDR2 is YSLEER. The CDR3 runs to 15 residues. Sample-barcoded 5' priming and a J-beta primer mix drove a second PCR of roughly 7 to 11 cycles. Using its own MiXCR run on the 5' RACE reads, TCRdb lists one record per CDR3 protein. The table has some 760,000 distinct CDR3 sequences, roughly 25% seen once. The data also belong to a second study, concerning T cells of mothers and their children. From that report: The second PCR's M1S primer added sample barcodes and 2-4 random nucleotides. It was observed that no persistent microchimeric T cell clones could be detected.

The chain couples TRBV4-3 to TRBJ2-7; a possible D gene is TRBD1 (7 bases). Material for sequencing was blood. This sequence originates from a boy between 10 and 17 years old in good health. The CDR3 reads CASSQVEGASYEQYF. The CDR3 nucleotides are TGCGCCAGCAGCCAAGTGGAGGGGGCGTCCTACGAGCAGTACTTC.